Below, 31 T cell receptor beta chains from the same sample are listed, as sequenced in a study of blood T cells in healthy people across ages. PCR was performed a second time for about 7 to 12 cycles using a sample-barcoded 5' primer and a J-beta primer mix. TCRdb fed the 5' RACE reads into MiXCR, producing one record per CDR3 protein. The data show 1.6 million or so distinct CDR3 sequences, roughly 30% seen once. Sequencing was done on a sample of blood. These receptors all stem from a woman younger than 45 in good health.

This clonotype turned up a few times. The chain employs TRBV24-1 and TRBJ2-3; possible D gene TRBD2, 6 bases. CDR1 is KGHDR and CDR2 is SFDVKD in the germline V gene. V dropped 5 bases and J dropped 0 bases, with 11 bases sitting between them. The CDR3 sequence is 15 residues long. In nucleotides, the CDR3 is TGTGCCACCAGTGTGTCTAGCGCGAGCACAGATACGCAGTATTTT. Translation gives CATSVSSASTDTQYF.

This clonotype showed up just once. This chain joins TRBV9 and TRBJ2-5, with D perhaps matching TRBD2 (7 bases). CDR1 and CDR2 (germline): SGDLS, YYNGEE. V was cut by 0 bases and J by 5 bases, with 14 bases left in between. The CDR3 runs to 15 residues. This CDR3 is CASSVAGGLVETQYF. The CDR3 DNA reads as TGTGCCAGCAGCGTAGCCGGGGGGCTCGTGGAGACCCAGTACTTC. Full variable domain (remainder filled in from reference TRBV9 and TRBJ2-5): DSGVTQTPKHLITATGQRVTLRCSPRSGDLSVYWYQQSLDQGLQFLIQYYNGEERAKGNILERFSAQQFPDLHSELNLSSLELGDSALYFCASSVAGGLVETQYFGPGTRLLVL.

The sample holds a few counts of this clonotype. This chain uses TRBV20-1 with TRBJ1-2, with D maybe TRBD1 (5 bases). CDR1 is DFQATT and CDR2 is SNEGSKA in the germline V gene (reference sequence). Between the trimmed V and J ends, which lost 2 bases and 3 bases, there was a span of 10 bases. The CDR3 is 13 residues long. CDR3 nucleotide sequence: TGCAGTGCTAGAACGGGGGTGGACTATGGCTACACCTTC. Translating it yields CSARTGVDYGYTF.

This clonotype was seen more than once but under ten times. The V and J genes are TRBV19 and TRBJ1-5, with D possibly matching TRBD1 (5 bases). This CDR3 has 17 amino acids. Looked up from germline, CDR1 is LNHDA and CDR2 is SQIVND (reference sequence). V lost 3 bases and J 5 bases, leaving 20 bases between the germline ends. The DNA for the CDR3 is TGTGCCAGTAGTATCTGGGTAGACAGTATCCCCGATCAGCCCCAGCATTTT. Translated: CASSIWVDSIPDQPQHF.

The rearrangement uses TRBV6-5 and TRBJ1-2, with D possibly TRBD1 on 5 matching bases. This CDR3 has 12 residues. Germline-derived CDR1 and CDR2 are MNHEY and SVGAGI. V shed 0 bases and J shed 10 bases, with 9 bases lying between them. This chain's CDR3 is CASSYSKQAYTF. As DNA, the CDR3 is TGTGCCAGCAGTTACTCGAAACAGGCCTACACCTTC.

This clonotype was counted only a few times. The V and J genes are TRBV7-6 and TRBJ2-7; D perhaps matches TRBD2 (5 bases). Germline values: CDR1 SGHVS, CDR2 FNYEAQ. V was cut by 1 base and J by 0 bases, with 7 bases left in between. This CDR3 contains 14 residues. CDR3 DNA: TGTGCCAGCAGCTTAGAGCGGCGCTCCTACGAGCAGTACTTC. It specifies CASSLERRSYEQYF.

The rearrangement uses TRBV20-1 and TRBJ1-1, with D unclear. CDR3 length: 16 amino acids. The V end was cut by 0 bases, the J end by 8 bases, with 22 bases between. CDR1 and CDR2 from the germline V gene are DFQATT and SNEGSKA (reference sequence). CDR3 loop: CSARDRRHLGGLEAFF. CDR3 coding DNA: TGCAGTGCTAGAGATCGGAGACATCTAGGAGGGTTAGAAGCTTTCTTT.

This clonotype was recorded a few times. This chain joins TRBV7-8 and TRBJ2-1, with TRBD2 matching 7 bases. CDR3 length equals 16 residues. Losses at the gene ends were 3 bases for V and 2 bases for J; bases not matched to a gene: 7. Germline CDR1 SGHVS, CDR2 FQNEAQ. CDR3 amino acids: CASSFRTGRTYNEQFF. CDR3 DNA: TGTGCCAGCAGCTTTCGAACCGGGAGGACCTACAATGAGCAGTTCTTC.

This chain connects TRBV20-1 to TRBJ2-1; weak D call: TRBD1 (6 bases). This CDR3 comprises 14 residues. The germline V gene encodes CDR1 DFQATT and CDR2 SNEGSKA (reference sequence). Trimming took 3 bases from V and 9 from J, leaving 18 bases between them. CDR3 bases: TGCAGTGCTAGGGAATACCGGGACACGAGTGAGCAGTTCTTC. It is translated as CSAREYRDTSEQFF.

This clonotype has a single count. The junction does not match germline at one end; this may be a read error. The chain couples TRBV27 to TRBJ2-1, with 10 bases fitting TRBD1. This CDR3 is built from 17 residues. Germline CDR1 MNHEY, CDR2 SMNVEV (reference sequence). The CDR3 nucleotides read TGTGCCAGCAGTTTATATTTTACGGGACAGGGGTACAATAAGCAGTTCTTC. This codes for CASSLYFTGQGYNKQFF.

The rearrangement links TRBV3-1 to TRBJ2-4, with 15 bases fitting TRBD2. Looked up from germline, CDR1 is LGHDT and CDR2 is YNNKEL (reference sequence). Trimming cost V 3 bases and J 6 bases; bases outside gene matches: 6. The CDR3 loop spans 17 amino acids. CDR3 DNA: TGTGCCAGCAGCCAGCGGACTAGCGGGAGGGGTTTAAACATTCAGTACTTC. Translation gives CASSQRTSGRGLNIQYF.

Concerning this clonotype itself: This sequence may be a read error, since a much larger clone differs from it by one base. The V call is TRBV29-1, the J call TRBJ1-1; weak D call: TRBD1 (5 bases). The V end was cut by 6 bases, the J end by 1 base, with 18 bases between. The CDR3 has 15 residues. Germline V gene lookup returns CDR1 SQVTM and CDR2 ANQGSEA. For the CDR3, the DNA is TGCAGCGTGCGACAGCGGCCTACCCCGAACACTGAAGCTTTCTTT. Encoded protein: CSVRQRPTPNTEAFF.

This clonotype occurred a few times. The chain carries TRBV10-3 and TRBJ1-1; TRBD1 might be the D (6 bases). V gave up 7 bases and J gave up 0 bases, with 21 bases separating them. The germline gives CDR1 ENHRY, CDR2 SYGVKD. The CDR3 extends over 17 amino acids. The CDR3 spells CAITRVGADGVNTEAFF. The CDR3 DNA reads TGTGCCATCACCCGAGTGGGGGCTGATGGTGTGAACACTGAAGCTTTCTTT.

The gene calls are TRBV29-1 and TRBJ2-2; unclear D gene. V gave up 4 bases and J gave up 4 bases, with 10 bases separating them. The CDR3 is 13 amino acids. The germline gives CDR1 SQVTM, CDR2 ANQGSEA. Here the CDR3 DNA reads TGCAGCGTTGCTTTGAATCCCACCGGGGAGCTGTTTTTT. Its translation: CSVALNPTGELFF.

The chain combines TRBV9 with TRBJ1-4; 11 bases are shared with TRBD1. The CDR3 length is 16 residues. The germline gives CDR1 SGDLS, CDR2 YYNGEE. The trim removed 2 bases at V and 0 bases at J, leaving 0 bases unmatched. This CDR3 reads CASSVGQGATNEKLFF. In nucleotides, the CDR3 is TGTGCCAGCAGCGTGGGACAGGGGGCAACTAATGAAAAACTGTTTTTT.

This clonotype was picked up a small number of times. The rearrangement joins TRBV7-2 to TRBJ1-2; 8 nucleotides match TRBD1. The germline V gene has CDR1 SGHTA and CDR2 FQGNSA. V lost 4 bases, J lost 5 bases, and 3 bases stayed unmatched. The CDR3 contains 13 residues. This chain's CDR3 is CASSWDRNYGYTF. The CDR3 nucleotides read TGTGCCAGCAGCTGGGACAGGAATTATGGCTACACCTTC.

This clonotype has just a few counts. This sequence joins TRBV13 and TRBJ2-7, with a tentative D call TRBD1 (6 bases). CDR1 and CDR2 (germline): PRHDT, FYEKMQ (reference sequence). Trimming left V 5 bases short and J 5 bases short, with 16 bases between. The CDR3 covers 14 residues. This chain's CDR3 is CASSLTGTAHEQYF. The CDR3 nucleotides are TGTGCCAGCAGCCTGACAGGTACTGCCCACGAGCAGTACTTC.

There are many counts of this clonotype. The rearrangement joins TRBV18 to TRBJ2-1, with D perhaps matching TRBD1 or TRBD2 (5 bases each). This CDR3 region has 13 residues. With 8 bases removed from V and 9 bases from J, the gap between germline ends came to 17 bases. CDR1 is KGHSH and CDR2 is LQKENI in the germline V gene. The CDR3 reads CASSPRRDGEQFF. The CDR3 coding sequence is TGTGCCAGCAGCCCACGACGGGACGGTGAGCAGTTCTTC.

This chain connects TRBV4-1 to TRBJ1-5; D not resolved. Trimming stripped 1 base from V and 1 base from J, with 17 bases between. This CDR3 spans 18 amino acids. Germline V gene data show CDR1 as MGHRA and CDR2 as YSYEKL. CDR3 DNA sequence: TGCGCCAGCAGCCAAGTAACCTTGCGAGAGTACAGCAATCAGCCCCAGCATTTT. It translates to CASSQVTLREYSNQPQHF.

This clonotype was seen only a few times. The gene calls are TRBV4-1 and TRBJ2-1; TRBD2 might be the D (6 bases). CDR3 length: 14 amino acids. Germline CDR1 and CDR2: MGHRA and YSYEKL. V gave up 0 bases and J gave up 8 bases, with 11 bases separating them. The CDR3 spells CASSQERSGDEQFF. DNA of the CDR3: TGCGCCAGCAGCCAAGAAAGATCGGGGGATGAGCAGTTCTTC.

This rearrangement joins TRBV9 to TRBJ2-1; no definite D call. CDR1 is SGDLS and CDR2 is YYNGEE in the germline V gene. Trimming shortened V by 6 bases and J by 9 bases, and 13 bases separated the two germline ends. CDR3 length equals 12 residues. CDR3 region: CASNRLEGEQFF. Written as DNA, the CDR3 is TGTGCCAGCAACCGATTAGAAGGTGAGCAGTTCTTC.

The rearrangement links TRBV20-1 to TRBJ2-5; 10 bases are a match to TRBD2. The DNA matches TRBJ2-7 better at its end, which makes the J call doubtful. Germline lookup yields CDR1 DFQATT and CDR2 SNEGSKA (reference sequence). This CDR3 is 16 amino acids long. CDR3 region: CSARASGRISSYEQYF. CDR3 sequence (DNA): TGCAGTGCTAGAGCTAGCGGGAGAATAAGCTCCTACGAGCAGTACTTC.

The rearrangement joins TRBV4-1 to TRBJ1-1; D is undetermined. V was shortened by 2 bases and J by 2 bases, with 12 bases between the two germline ends. In germline, CDR1 is MGHRA, CDR2 YSYEKL. This CDR3 comprises 15 residues. In DNA form, the CDR3 reads TGCGCCAGCAGCCAAAATAGTGGCAGTAACACTGAAGCTTTCTTT. This translates into CASSQNSGSNTEAFF.

This clonotype appeared a few times. A much larger clone differs by one base, so this may be a read error. The chain links TRBV29-1 to TRBJ2-4, with 8 bases aligning to TRBD1. This CDR3 is built from 13 residues. Germline CDR1 is SQVTM and CDR2 is ANQGSEA. The CDR3 spells CSVKPTGAEIRYF. CDR3 nucleotide sequence: TGCAGCGTCAAACCGACAGGGGCGGAGATTCGGTACTTC.

This clonotype was detected many times. This CDR3 reads CASSPAGAGANVLTF. CDR3 nucleotide sequence: TGTGCCAGCTCACCCGCAGGGGCTGGGGCCAACGTCCTGACTTTC. The chain employs TRBV7-6 and TRBJ2-6, with D possibly TRBD1 on 6 matching bases. Germline CDR1 reads SGHVS; CDR2 reads FNYEAQ. The V gene lost 8 bases and the J gene lost 2 bases, with 13 bases spanning the gap. The CDR3 is 15 residues long.

This clonotype came up a few times. The rearrangement uses TRBV30 and TRBJ1-1; a weak D match, TRBD1 (5 bases). Germline CDR1 is GTSNPN and CDR2 is SVGIG (reference sequence). The CDR3 spans 14 residues. The V end lost 4 bases, the J end lost 1 base, and 13 bases lay between the germline ends. DNA for the CDR3: TGTGCCTGGACCCTTATAACAGGGAACACTGAAGCTTTCTTT. Its protein is CAWTLITGNTEAFF.

The rearrangement uses TRBV29-1 and TRBJ1-2; D might be TRBD1 (6 bases). The germline V and J ends were trimmed by 3 bases and 3 bases, with 8 bases remaining between them. Germline V gene sequence: CDR1 SQVTM, CDR2 ANQGSEA. The length of the CDR3 is 12 residues. The CDR3 region is CSVDRGHYGYTF. The CDR3 bases are TGCAGCGTTGACAGGGGTCACTATGGCTACACCTTC.

The rearrangement uses TRBV9 and TRBJ2-1; TRBD2 agrees at 9 bases. This CDR3 comprises 15 residues. The trim removed 0 bases at V and 11 bases at J, leaving 9 bases unmatched. Germline V CDR1 and CDR2: SGDLS, YYNGEE. Here the CDR3 reads CASSVDVSGGRKQFF. DNA for the CDR3: TGTGCCAGCAGCGTAGATGTTAGCGGGGGAAGGAAGCAGTTCTTC.

The chain combines TRBV7-9 with TRBJ1-4; a possible D gene is TRBD1 (5 bases). There are 14 residues in the CDR3. Deletions cut 2 bases from V and 4 bases from J, with 8 bases between. CDR1 is SEHNR, CDR2 FQNEAQ, per germline (reference sequence). The CDR3 spells CASSLRDYNEKLFF. DNA of the CDR3: TGTGCCAGCAGCTTAAGGGACTATAATGAAAAACTGTTTTTT.

This clonotype was counted ten times or more. The CDR3 spells CASSLMQQGYEQYF. Written as DNA, the CDR3 is TGTGCCAGCAGTTTAATGCAACAGGGCTACGAGCAGTACTTC. The chain employs TRBV12-3 or TRBV12-4 and TRBJ2-7; TRBD1 might be the D (6 bases). V was pared by 2 bases and J by 3 bases, with 11 bases between. There are 14 residues in the CDR3.

The sample holds a few counts of this clonotype. V is TRBV18 and J is TRBJ1-1; D unresolved. V lost 4 bases and J 5 bases, leaving 17 bases between the germline ends. Looked up from germline, CDR1 is KGHSH and CDR2 is LQKENI. The CDR3 is made up of 15 amino acids. The CDR3 nucleotides are TGTGCCAGCTCACTTCTCCAGGAGGGAGGGACTGAAGCTTTCTTT. Its translation is CASSLLQEGGTEAFF. Variable domain in full (rest from reference TRBV18 and TRBJ1-1): NAGVMQNPRHLVRRRGQEARLRCSPMKGHSHVYWYRQLPEEGLKFMVYLQKENIIDESGMPKERFSAEFPKEGPSILRIQQVVRGDSAAYFCASSLLQEGGTEAFFGQGTRLTVV.